Listed below are T cell receptor beta chains from one sample, sequenced in a study of long-term antiretroviral therapy in people with HIV. The repertoire was sequenced with immunoSEQ multiplex PCR; TCRdb's copy has only in-frame clones and lacks some. The sample contains 30,000 to 35,000 clones, more than 75% of which appear only once. The sequencing here drew on unsorted PBMCs, taken 1.9 years after starting antiretroviral therapy. The receptors shown here come from a man aged 18 to 29 with HIV. Each CDR3 is given without its conserved first and last residue.

V gene	J gene	CDR3 length	CDR3 protein
TRBV4-2	TRBJ2-3	11	AVAGGNTDTQY
TRBV28	TRBJ1-2	13	ASGIGQSPAYGYT
TRBV11-2	TRBJ1-3	15	ASSLLYSTLLGNTIY
TRBV13	TRBJ1-1	10	ASSPQGTEAF
TRBV11-2	TRBJ2-2	16	AGSRTVTSGGITGELF
TRBV5-5	TRBJ1-2	11	ASSTGILYGYT
TRBV2	TRBJ1-1	10	ASSDRNTEAF
TRBV4-1	TRBJ1-6	12	ASSQAGGGSPLH
TRBV5-4	TRBJ1-4	13	ASSPVGQPNEKLF
TRBV6-1	TRBJ1-2	13	ASSESRGPGGGYT
TRBV7-3	TRBJ1-2	14	ASSLTGGLTNYGYT
TRBV2	TRBJ1-1	12	ASQPGQVKPEAF
TRBV11-3	TRBJ1-2	12	ASSFDRGGSGYT
TRBV7-8	TRBJ1-1	12	ASSTAGTGFSTF
TRBV7-6	TRBJ1-4	12	ASSTGGTNEKLF
TRBV27	TRBJ2-3	11	ASSLDTTDTQY
TRBV4-1	TRBJ2-7	14	ASSQGTVAGIGEQY
TRBV9	TRBJ1-4	13	ASSVGNGGDEKLF
TRBV29-1	TRBJ1-3	12	SVEDRIQGNTIY
TRBV5-1	TRBJ2-7	12	ASSLGQGAYEQY
TRBV14	TRBJ1-4	15	ASSQRAWGAPDEKLF
TRBV6-5	TRBJ1-2	12	ASSSDDRYYGYT
TRBV5-1	TRBJ2-5	14	ASSLRPGQGAETQY
TRBV18	TRBJ1-1	13	ASSLRRQLNTEAF
TRBV5-4	TRBJ1-3	13	ASSIRGNSGNTIY
TRBV11-1	TRBJ2-5	11	ASSFGGGETQY
TRBV5-4	TRBJ2-2	12	ASSGMTDTGELF
TRBV7-6	TRBJ2-3	15	ASSLKGGGGRGDTQY
TRBV19	TRBJ1-3	15	ASSINAQLLSGNTIY
TRBV28	TRBJ2-3	15	ASTLSLGQGYTDTQY
TRBV29-1	TRBJ1-1	11	SVEAPLGLEAF
TRBV18	TRBJ1-1	12	ASSPRQGPTEAF
TRBV25-1	TRBJ2-4	11	ASSPSGTGIQY
TRBV7-7	TRBJ1-4	12	ASSPGGSNEKLF
TRBV4-1	TRBJ1-3	9	ASSLGDTIY
TRBV5-1	TRBJ2-1	11	ASSLDGFGEQF
TRBV19	TRBJ2-2	11	ALQLGGGGELF
TRBV28	TRBJ2-7	13	ASTTRDRLSYEQY
TRBV7-9	TRBJ1-2	15	ASSPSGTGVSDYGYT
TRBV10-3	TRBJ2-5	13	AISEFRGRGETQY
TRBV7-3	TRBJ1-5	11	ASSLGRNQPQH